Listed here is a single TCR beta chain. Its specificity is unknown. This record belongs to a study of T cell responses to AZD1222 COVID-19 vaccine. The protocol was immunoSEQ multiplex PCR, while the TCRdb copy is restricted to in-frame clones and leaves out a portion. The data contain roughly 150,000 clones, roughly 91% of them singletons. Study outcomes and limitations: At 160-218 and 743-854, vaccine-associated CD4 TCRs were dominant, and they spanned spike. White British people made up most donors, females outnumbered males, and clonal diversity was possibly underestimated.

The CDR3 is 12 amino acids. With V trimmed by 5 bases and J by 3 bases, 1 base remained unmatched. Germline lookup yields CDR1 SGHRS and CDR2 YFSETQ. This TCR came from an adult in good health. The V call is TRBV5-1, the J call TRBJ1-2; 7 nucleotides agree with TRBD1. This material consisted of peripheral blood, taken on day 0 of AZD1222 vaccination. The CDR3 reads CASSDRDYGYTF. The DNA for the CDR3 is TGCGCCAGCAGTGACAGGGACTATGGCTACACCTTC.